These T cell receptor beta chains were read from a single sample in a study of cytomegalovirus exposure and HLA in healthy donors. TCRdb keeps only in-frame clones here, not all; method: immunoSEQ multiplex PCR. The sample shows 200,000 or so clones, roughly 76% of them seen only once. Sequences were obtained from PBMCs. All receptors derive from a man aged 40-50 years in good health and CMV-seropositive. The CDR3 runs from the conserved cysteine through the conserved F or W.

v_call cdr3_aa
TRBV5-1 CASSPTSGGGGETQYF
TRBV30 CAWSGGGEQYF
TRBV19 CASSIEGRYTEAFF
TRBV30 CAWSVSLAGNEQFF
TRBV18 CASSPRQGPQETQYF
TRBV2 CASSETPTGGFEKLFF
TRBV2 CASSPDSTYEQYF
TRBV5-6 CASSLGGGGPYEQYF
TRBV18 CASSPKTSGGASYNEQFF
TRBV6-1 CASSEETGGFDYEQYF
TRBV7-9 CASSLGVAATEAFF